This entry features one T cell receptor (beta chain) sequence. Its cognate antigen is unknown. The data originate from a study of cytomegalovirus exposure and HLA in healthy donors. Notes on the study in general: Solely CMV serostatus was available to characterize immune exposure. Reports indicated that the classifier achieved high specificity and sensitivity in diagnosing cytomegalovirus status.

The study ran its PCR with 60 Vbeta and 13 Jbeta primers. The protocol was immunoSEQ multiplex PCR, while the TCRdb copy is restricted to in-frame clones and leaves out a portion. The table lists 200,000 or so clones, about 81% of them singletons. This CDR3 comprises 12 residues. Germline V gene data show CDR1 as SGHAT and CDR2 as FQNNGV. Losses at the gene ends were 4 bases for V and 8 bases for J; bases not matched to a gene: 2. The specimen was PBMCs. The V and J genes are TRBV11-2 and TRBJ2-1; TRBD2 matches 7 bases. The TCR was taken from a woman between 18 and 29 years old in good health and CMV-seropositive. The CDR3 region has the DNA TGTGCCAGCAGCTGGACTAGTCATGAGCAGTTCTTC. Amino acid sequence: CASSWTSHEQFF. Full variable domain (remainder filled in from reference TRBV11-2 and TRBJ2-1): EAGVAQSPRYKIIEKRQSVAFWCNPISGHATLYWYQQILGQGPKLLIQFQNNGVVDDSQLPKDRFSAERLKGVDSTLKIQPAKLEDSAVYLCASSWTSHEQFFGPGTRLTVL.